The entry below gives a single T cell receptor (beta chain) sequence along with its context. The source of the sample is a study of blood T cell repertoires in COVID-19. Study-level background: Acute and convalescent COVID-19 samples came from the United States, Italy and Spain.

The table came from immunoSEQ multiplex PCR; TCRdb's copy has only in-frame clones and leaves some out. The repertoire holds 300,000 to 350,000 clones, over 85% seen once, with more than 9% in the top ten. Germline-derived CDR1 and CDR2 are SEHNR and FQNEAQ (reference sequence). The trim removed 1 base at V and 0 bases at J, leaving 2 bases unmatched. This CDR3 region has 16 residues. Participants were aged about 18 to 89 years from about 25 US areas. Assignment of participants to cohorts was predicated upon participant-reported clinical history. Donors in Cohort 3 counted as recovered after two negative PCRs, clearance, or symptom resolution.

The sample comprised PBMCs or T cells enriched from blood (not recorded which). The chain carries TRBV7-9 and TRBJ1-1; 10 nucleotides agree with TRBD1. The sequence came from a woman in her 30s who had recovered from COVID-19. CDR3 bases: TGTGCCAGCAGCTTAGGAGGACAGGGGGTGAACACTGAAGCTTTCTTT. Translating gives CASSLGGQGVNTEAFF.